The clone carrying this T cell receptor (beta chain) was observed once. Its antigen is still unknown. This sample is part of a study of OX40 agonist ivuxolimab in advanced cancers. Study-wide context: Participants could have had prior anti-PD-1, anti-PD-L1 or anti-CTLA-4 therapy, and about 37% had some. Findings and caveats of the study: Expanded clones were, on average, more numerous among CD8+ T cells than CD4+.

Method: immunoSEQ multiplex PCR; TCRdb's copy keeps in-frame clones and lacks some. The sample contains some 77,000 clones, around nine tenths of which appear only once. Trimming at V came to 4 bases and at J to 4 bases, leaving 3 bases not matched to a gene. CDR3 length: 14 residues. Germline V lookup: CDR1 SNHLY, CDR2 FYNNEI. V is TRBV2 and J is TRBJ1-4; 7 bases match TRBD1. This receptor was taken from an adult with an advanced solid tumor such as melanoma, head and neck, liver or kidney cancer. This specimen was CD4+ or CD8+ T cells sorted from blood, taken in a trial of the OX40 agonist ivuxolimab. The CDR3 reads CASSGQGSNEKLFF. The CDR3 DNA follows: TGTGCCAGCAGTGGACAGGGAAGTAATGAAAAACTGTTTTTT.